This T cell receptor (beta chain) was identified in a study of T cells in Graves' hyperthyroidism and ophthalmopathy. CDR1 is SGHDN, CDR2 FVKESK, per germline. Trimming cost V 4 bases and J 2 bases, with 11 bases left between them. The CDR3 loop spans 14 amino acids. Amplification of TCR beta CDR3 regions used RNA as the template. The study used the HTBI primer set for a first-round RT-PCR of the TCR CDR3. TCRdb called the multiplex PCR reads again in MiXCR, with one record for every CDR3 protein. The table records tens of thousands of distinct CDR3 sequences, approximately 52% of them present only once.

The material sequenced was blood. The clonotype originates from a man aged 40-49 years with Graves' ophthalmopathy. The chain combines TRBV14 with TRBJ2-5; TRBD1 might be the D (6 bases). The CDR3, as DNA: TGTGCCAGCAGCCCGGACAGAAAACAAGAGACCCAGTACTTC. Translation gives CASSPDRKQETQYF. Filled out from reference TRBV14 and TRBJ2-5, the complete variable domain reads EAGVTQFPSHSVIEKGQTVTLRCDPISGHDNLYWYRRVMGKEIKFLLHFVKESKQDESGMPNNRFLAERTGGTYSTLKVQPAELEDSGVYFCASSPDRKQETQYFGPGTRLLVL.